These T cell receptor beta chains were read from a single sample in a study of T cell responses to AZD1222 COVID-19 vaccine. Sequenced by immunoSEQ multiplex PCR; TCRdb stores in-frame clones only, minus some. The data contain 150,000 or so clones, approximately 88% of them singletons. The sample here was peripheral blood, taken on day 0 of MenACWY control vaccination. These receptors originate from an adult in good health. Each CDR3 is given with its conserved first and last residue. The order of the fields is V gene, clone size, D gene, J gene, CDR3 DNA, CDR3 protein. The D gene is left open where the match is weak. Clone size is shown for a subset of rows, as once, few, many or a class of expanded clone.

>TRBV3-1/TRBV3-2|NA|NA|TRBJ1-1
TGTGCCAGCAGCCAAGAAGAGGTGACTGAAGCTTTCTTT
CASSQEEVTEAFF
>TRBV5-1|NA|TRBD1|TRBJ1-2
TGCGCCAGCAGTGGGGGACAGGCTCACTATGGCTACACCTTC
CASSGGQAHYGYTF
>TRBV4-2|once|NA|TRBJ2-1
TGTGCCAGCAGCCAAGTCACCGGGAGCCACAATGAGCAGTTCTTC
CASSQVTGSHNEQFF
>TRBV25-1|few|NA|TRBJ2-1
TGTGCCAGCAGTGAATATATGGGCGGCAGGGCAAATGAGCAGTTCTTC
CASSEYMGGRANEQFF
>TRBV3-1/TRBV3-2|NA|NA|TRBJ1-1
TGTGCCAGCAGTCCGGGTCTCCTAAACACTGAAGCTTTCTTT
CASSPGLLNTEAFF
>TRBV29-1|NA|TRBD2|TRBJ2-5
TGCAGCGTTGGACTAGCGGGCGGTCAGACCCAGTACTTC
CSVGLAGGQTQYF
>TRBV7-2|NA|TRBD2|TRBJ2-3
TGTGCCAGCAGCTTAGGGCGGGGGGCAGATACGCAGTATTTT
CASSLGRGADTQYF
>TRBV20-1|NA|NA|TRBJ2-3
TGCAGTGCCGGGGAGGATACGCAGTATTTT
CSAGEDTQYF
>TRBV12-5|NA|NA|TRBJ2-5
TGTGCTAGTGAGGCCCCGGACGGGGAGACCCAGTACTTC
CASEAPDGETQYF
>TRBV4-3|NA|TRBD1|TRBJ1-3
TGCGCCAGCAGCCCGGGACAGGGAGCCGGAAACACCATATATTTT
CASSPGQGAGNTIYF
>TRBV5-4|NA|TRBD1|TRBJ1-1
TGTGCCAGCAGCCAAAAGACAGGGGAAAACACTGAAGCTTTCTTT
CASSQKTGENTEAFF
>TRBV28|NA|NA|TRBJ2-2
TGTGCCAGCACCCCACTAGCTTCGGCCACCGGGGAGCTGTTTTTT
CASTPLASATGELFF
>TRBV20-1|NA|NA|TRBJ2-1
TGCAGTGCTAGTAAGGCGAACGCCTACAATGAGCAGTTCTTC
CSASKANAYNEQFF
>TRBV30|NA|TRBD1|TRBJ1-1
TGTGCCTGGAGAGGGACAGCCACTGAAGCTTTCTTT
CAWRGTATEAFF
>TRBV11-2|NA|NA|TRBJ2-1
TGTGCCAGCAGTTGGTTGGGAGATGAGCAGTTCTTC
CASSWLGDEQFF
>TRBV4-3|NA|TRBD2|TRBJ2-1
TGCGCCAGCAGCCAAGAGGAGTCTAGCGGGAGTGGCAATGAGCAGTTCTTC
CASSQEESSGSGNEQFF
>TRBV28|NA|TRBD1|TRBJ1-6
TGTGCCAGCAGTTCGACAGGGGAAAATTCACCCCTCCACTTT
CASSSTGENSPLHF
>TRBV28|once|NA|TRBJ1-4
TGTGCCACCCTCGACAGTACAACTAATGAAAAACTGTTTTTT
CATLDSTTNEKLFF
>TRBV7-2|few|TRBD1|TRBJ2-7
TGTGCCAGCAGCAGGGGACAGGGAACCTACGAGCAGTACTTC
CASSRGQGTYEQYF
>TRBV28|once|NA|TRBJ2-7
TGTGCCAGCAGTTTTCAAGACGAGCAGTACTTC
CASSFQDEQYF
>TRBV6-1|NA|NA|TRBJ1-2
TGTGCCAGCAGTGAAGCGGGGGGAAGAACTATGGTCTACACCTTC
CASSEAGGRTMVYTF
>TRBV6-5|NA|NA|TRBJ2-7
TGTGCCAGCAGCGGCCGGGACCGCTCCTACGAGCAGTACTTC
CASSGRDRSYEQYF
>TRBV4-3|NA|TRBD2|TRBJ2-2
TGCGCCAGCAGCCTCGGGGGGACGAACACCGGGGAGCTGTTTTTT
CASSLGGTNTGELFF
>TRBV5-1|NA|NA|TRBJ2-6
TGCGCCAGCAGCCCGGGACGGACCTCTGGGGCCAACGTCCTGACTTTC
CASSPGRTSGANVLTF
>TRBV28|NA|NA|TRBJ1-5
TGTGCCAGCAGCCAACCGACAGTACAGGCGGGTCAGCCCCAGCATTTT
CASSQPTVQAGQPQHF
>TRBV24-1|NA|NA|TRBJ2-5
TGTGCCACCAGTGATTTGGTGGGGTACCAAGAGACCCAGTACTTC
CATSDLVGYQETQYF
>TRBV20-1|NA|NA|TRBJ1-5
TGCAGTGCTAGTGGCCAGGGCAATCAGCCCCAGCATTTT
CSASGQGNQPQHF
>TRBV3-1/TRBV3-2|NA|TRBD1|TRBJ1-1
TGTGCCAGCAGCCAAGGGGGACAGGGGGGAGGTGAAGCTTTCTTT
CASSQGGQGGGEAFF